This entry features one T cell receptor (beta chain) sequence. Its antigen has not been determined. Base qualities are not recorded, but no much larger clone differs from it by a single base. From cysteine to phenylalanine, the CDR3 is 14 amino acids long. Only CDR3 DNA remains: 42 bases, in frame from the first base. At the junction V is shortened by 4 bases and J by 1 base, with 7 bases in between. The germline V gene provides CDR1 SNHLY and CDR2 FYNNEI. Synthetic TCR analog templates were spiked into each PCR so that absolute template abundance could be estimated from read counts. TCRbeta CDR3 regions were amplified from genomic DNA with bias-controlled V and J gene primers using the immunoSEQ assay. Sequencing of rearranged TCRbeta segments was performed at approximately 20X coverage. Regarding the original processing steps: Clustering was used to correct sequencing errors, and CDR3s were annotated against IMGT so that V, D and J genes could be assigned. Only productive TCRbeta rearrangements were used in downstream analyses, excluding out-of-frame or stop-codon sequences. To compute clonality, Shannon entropy was normalized by the log of the number of unique productive sequences and then subtracted from one. Clones differing between time points or between blood and tumor were identified using Fisher's exact test with Benjamini-Hochberg correction, with an adjusted p below 0.01 applied as the threshold. Sourced from immuneACCESS, this table was stored by TCRdb with only in-frame sequences that have V and J called. A share of the clones is absent; for the studies checked, an unresolved V gene accounts for under half, and the remainder has no known explanation. V, J and clone size are those of that table, while D and trimming were read from the DNA. Here the sample has around 19,000 clones; about 83% occur a single time. The ten biggest clones cover 1.5% to 2% of the sample.

The data are from a study of PD-L1 blockade in urothelial cancer (dated by TCRdb to between 2016 and 2019). As for the study more broadly: Therapy was started at some point between 2013 and 2015 for all patients, and atezolizumab 1,200 mg was administered intravenously every 3 weeks. Twenty-five of 29 patients were identified as males with urothelial cancer of bladder origin, and a prior smoking history was reported by 18 of 29 patients. An ECOG performance status of 0 or 1 was recorded for the patients, and 0 to 3 prior chemotherapy regimens had been received by the patients. Blood samples were analyzed at 3 weeks after treatment start (second dose) and at 6 weeks after treatment start. Blood samples gave median yields of around 140,000 T cells and around 88,000 unique TCRs, along with a median clonality of about 0.084. The study, an exploratory multi-omic analysis, examined somatic, immune and clinical correlates of response to PD-L1 blockade with atezolizumab in urothelial cancer. Pretreatment tumor samples, along with matched peripheral blood serially collected before and after atezolizumab treatment, were subjected to TCR sequencing. Progression-free survival longer than 6 months counted as durable clinical benefit, and TCR features were additionally tested against both progression-free and overall survival. In the same patients, pretreatment tumors underwent whole exome sequencing and RNA sequencing in addition to TCR sequencing. Some ten patients reached durable clinical benefit, while some 19 patients did not. Pretreatment blood TCR-seq was available for 30 or so patients, at least one posttreatment blood collection was obtained for 25 or so patients, and tumor TCR-seq was available for 25 or so patients. General study outcomes and caveats: Because of the small sample size (n ≈ 30) and the many exploratory analyses performed, the results are intended to be regarded as hypothesis-generating. Greater expansion of tumor-associated TCR clones in peripheral blood 3 weeks after the start of treatment was observed in patients with durable benefit (n of about 21, p = 0.022). Improved progression-free and overall survival was associated with having pretreatment peripheral blood TCR clonality below the median.

Explained via the paper, the time point label denotes: peripheral blood 6 weeks after treatment start. A cohort of about 27 patients with locally advanced or metastatic urothelial carcinoma, treated at Memorial Sloan Kettering on a trial protocol, was included. Peripheral blood mononuclear cells were collected pretreatment and during treatment, with between 1 and 8 total time points per patient. The Qiagen DNeasy Blood extraction kit was used to purify genomic DNA from total PBMCs and tumor samples. PBMCs were collected pretreatment and during treatment, and were isolated and stored as previously described.

The input for sequencing was PBMCs, taken around atezolizumab (anti-PD-L1) treatment. This TCR came from a man aged 50 to 60 with urothelial cancer. Recombination connected TRBV2 to TRBJ2-2, with no D gene named confidently. The sequenced DNA: TGTGCCAGCAGTGCATCAGGGAACACCGGGGAGCTGTTTTTT. Its coded protein is CASSASGNTGELFF.